What follows describes a single T cell receptor beta chain. Antigen specificity is unknown. It was with 60 Vbeta and 13 Jbeta primers that the PCR ran. This table comes from immunoSEQ multiplex PCR, and its TCRdb copy is limited to in-frame clones, with some not included. Among about 130,000 clones listed, roughly 82% were seen once. CDR1 is LNHNV, CDR2 YYDKDF, per germline (reference sequence). There are 13 residues in the CDR3. With 1 base removed from V and 4 bases from J, the gap between germline ends came to 7 bases. The data were obtained in a study of cytomegalovirus exposure and HLA in healthy donors. Whole-study findings and limits: Reportedly, HLA-A and HLA-B alleles of most subjects were accurately predicted from TCR beta. It was reported in a later analysis that an Asian-associated ancestry cluster showed fewer N-insertions than the roughly 710-donor mean.

V gene TRBV15 combines with J gene TRBJ1-1; D is undetermined. This clonotype was obtained from a woman between 40 and 50 years old in good health and CMV-seropositive. Sequenced input: PBMCs. DNA of the CDR3: TGTGCCACCAGCAGAGCTCCGGGCACTGAAGCTTTCTTT. Protein product: CATSRAPGTEAFF.